Sequencing of this T cell receptor (beta chain) was carried out in a study of T-cell memory formation after mild COVID-19. This clonotype was picked up many times. The antigen remains undetermined. Study results and caveats: Pre-infection memory already had some responding clones, implying cross-reactive memory joined. Whereas later expanders leaned CD4+, clones contracting day 15 to 85 showed a balanced CD4/CD8 makeup. CM and EM subsets held most contracting CD4+ clones; EMRA held CD8+ ones.

CDR1 is ENHRY and CDR2 is SYGVKD in the germline V gene. V was pared by 0 bases and J by 7 bases, with 10 bases between. The CDR3 spans 13 residues. Sample barcodes and UMIs were carried by the TCR alpha and TCR beta cDNA libraries that 5'RACE generated with constant-segment primers. One entry per CDR3 protein results from TCRdb running MiXCR on the 5' RACE reads. The table has just over 350,000 distinct CDR3 sequences, over 13% seen once. The sequenced sample was PBMCs or a T cell subset sorted from them (not recorded which). The receptor was derived from a man aged 18 to 30 who had mild COVID-19 (a few samples of this study predate the infection). Cell type and time point are not known. The V gene is TRBV10-3, the J gene TRBJ2-7; D is ambiguous. The CDR3 protein is CAISESSVHEQYV. The CDR3 nucleotides read TGTGCCATCAGTGAGTCGTCGGTCCATGAGCAGTACGTC.